This T cell receptor (beta chain) was identified during a study of T cells after yellow fever vaccination. Study-level points and caveats: Once the booster was given, most primary-vaccination clones reappeared, at approximately 97% for CD4 and approximately 88% for CD8.

This clonotype was counted many times. As yet, its antigen is unknown. Each CDR3 protein is one row after TCRdb ran MiXCR on the 5' RACE reads. Of around 300,000 distinct CDR3 sequences detected, about 4.5% appear once; the ten largest clones hold approximately 19%. With 7 bases clipped from V and 2 bases from J, the junction kept 13 bases outside the gene matches. Germline CDR1 and CDR2: SEHNR and FQNEAQ (reference sequence). This CDR3 contains 16 residues. This material consisted of PBMCs, taken 15 days after the yellow fever booster vaccination. The genes are TRBV7-9 and TRBJ1-2, with 7 positions matching TRBD1. The TCR comes from a man aged 18 to 30 who received the YFV17D yellow fever vaccine. CDR3 residues: CASTPPGQSKNYGYTF. The CDR3 DNA is TGTGCCAGCACTCCACCGGGACAGTCGAAAAACTATGGCTACACCTTC. The whole variable domain, filled in from reference TRBV7-9 and TRBJ1-2, reads DTGVSQNPRHKITKRGQNVTFRCDPISEHNRLYWYRQTLGQGPEFLTYFQNEAQLEKSRLLSDRFSAERPKGSFSTLEIQRTEQGDSAMYLCASTPPGQSKNYGYTFGSGTRLTVV.